This TCR beta chain was identified during a study of post-analysis software for immune sequencing data. Whole-study findings and limits: Four or five TRBV segments were significantly more frequent in patients than in controls. TRBV5-6, TRBV5-1 and TRBV20-1 were among these segments.

This clonotype was observed a handful of times. What it binds is not known. The ends were cut back, 4 bases at V and 2 bases at J, with 8 bases in the middle. The CDR3 contains 14 residues. Germline CDR1 reads MNHEY; CDR2 reads SVGAGI. Every TCR beta cDNA library bore unique molecular identifiers. TCRdb re-called the PCR reads through MiXCR, storing one row per CDR3 protein. The sample holds over 700,000 distinct CDR3 sequences, 30% seen once. The sequence was collected from a girl between 5 and 17 years old with multiple sclerosis. This rearrangement joins TRBV6-5 to TRBJ1-4; D unclear. The sequencing sample was made of blood. CDR3 sequence reads: CASSSRRTNEKLFF. CDR3 coding DNA: TGTGCCAGCAGTTCTAGGCGGACTAATGAAAAACTGTTTTTT.